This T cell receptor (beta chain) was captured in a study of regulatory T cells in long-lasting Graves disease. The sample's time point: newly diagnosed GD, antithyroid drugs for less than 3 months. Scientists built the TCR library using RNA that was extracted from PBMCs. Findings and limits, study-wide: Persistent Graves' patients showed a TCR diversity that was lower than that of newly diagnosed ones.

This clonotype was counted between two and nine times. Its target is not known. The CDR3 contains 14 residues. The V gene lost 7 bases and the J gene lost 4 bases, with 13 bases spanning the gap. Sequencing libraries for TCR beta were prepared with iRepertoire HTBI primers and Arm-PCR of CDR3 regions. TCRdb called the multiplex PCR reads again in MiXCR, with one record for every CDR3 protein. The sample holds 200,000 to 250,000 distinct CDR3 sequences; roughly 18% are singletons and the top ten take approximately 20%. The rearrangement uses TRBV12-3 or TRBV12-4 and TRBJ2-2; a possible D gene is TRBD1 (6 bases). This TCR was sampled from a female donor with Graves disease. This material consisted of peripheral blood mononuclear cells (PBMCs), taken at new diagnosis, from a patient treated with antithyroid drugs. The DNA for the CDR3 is TGTGCCAGCACCCCCACAGGGCGCACCGGGGAGCTGTTTTTT. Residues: CASTPTGRTGELFF.